The 32 T cell receptor beta chains below all came from one sample that was sequenced in a study of blood T cell repertoires in COVID-19. Here immunoSEQ multiplex PCR was the method, and the copy in TCRdb shows in-frame clones only, minus some. The repertoire holds about 190,000 clones, with roughly four fifths as singletons. The sample consisted of peripheral blood. The receptors were sampled from a man aged 25-45 years with active or convalescent COVID-19.

The V and J genes are TRBV9 and TRBJ1-6; TRBD1 is a possible D gene (5 bases). The length of the CDR3 is 17 residues. CDR1 is SGDLS and CDR2 is YYNGEE in the germline V gene. Trimming left V 1 base short and J 5 bases short, with 16 bases between. The CDR3 region has the DNA TGTGCCAGCAGCGTAATGCCCACGCAGGGTAATAATTCACCCCTCCACTTT. It encodes CASSVMPTQGNNSPLHF. The full variable domain, completed using reference TRBV9 and TRBJ1-6, is DSGVTQTPKHLITATGQRVTLRCSPRSGDLSVYWYQQSLDQGLQFLIQYYNGEERAKGNILERFSAQQFPDLHSELNLSSLELGDSALYFCASSVMPTQGNNSPLHFGNGTRLTVT.

The CDR3 sequence is CASSPERSSGYTF. CDR3 in DNA: TGTGCCAGCTCACCGGAGAGGTCGAGTGGCTACACCTTC. The V and J genes are TRBV18 and TRBJ1-2; D remains unclear. The V gene lost 3 bases and the J gene lost 7 bases, with 12 bases spanning the gap. This CDR3 has 13 amino acids. Germline V gene lookup returns CDR1 KGHSH and CDR2 LQKENI.

The rearrangement joins TRBV6-5 to TRBJ2-7, with 7 bases fitting TRBD1. Germline CDR1 and CDR2: MNHEY and SVGAGI. Trimming cost V 6 bases and J 1 base; bases outside gene matches: 3. This CDR3 contains 13 residues. The CDR3 DNA follows: TGTGCCAGCAGCCGACAGGGTTCCTACGAGCAGTACGTC. It specifies CASSRQGSYEQYV.

The rearrangement links TRBV4-1 to TRBJ1-6, with 10 bases aligning to TRBD1. Germline V gene sequence: CDR1 MGHRA, CDR2 YSYEKL. The CDR3 consists of 14 residues. With 3 bases clipped from V and 9 bases from J, the junction kept 2 bases outside the gene matches. CDR3 protein: CASSQTGGRSPLHF. For the CDR3, the DNA is TGCGCCAGCAGCCAGACAGGGGGCCGTTCACCCCTCCACTTT.

The rearrangement links TRBV5-8 to TRBJ2-5; 10 bases fit TRBD1. Germline V CDR1 and CDR2: SGHTS, YDEGEE. CDR3 size: 14 residues. V was pared by 3 bases and J by 4 bases, with 3 bases of the junction left unmatched. CDR3 protein: CASSSRQGAETQYF. CDR3 bases: TGTGCCAGCAGCTCAAGACAGGGGGCAGAGACCCAGTACTTC. Together with reference TRBV5-8 and TRBJ2-5, the CDR3 gives the full variable domain: EAGVTQSPTHLIKTRGQQATLRCSPISGHTSVYWYQQALGLGLQFLLWYDEGEERNRGNFPPRFSGRQFPNYSSELNVNALELEDSALYLCASSSRQGAETQYFGPGTRLLVL.

J is TRBJ2-2 and V is TRBV5-5, with 7 bases lining up with TRBD1. The germline gives CDR1 SGHKS, CDR2 YYEKEE (reference sequence). V was pared by 4 bases and J by 0 bases, with 3 bases of the junction left unmatched. This CDR3 contains 15 residues. The CDR3 bases are TGTGCCAGCAGCCGAGGGACAGCGAACACCGGGGAGCTGTTTTTT. Translated, it gives CASSRGTANTGELFF.

This clone has at least ten counts. This chain joins TRBV4-3 and TRBJ1-1; 7 positions match TRBD1. With V trimmed by 1 base and J by 1 base, 6 bases remained unmatched. Germline values: CDR1 LGHNA, CDR2 YSLEER. The CDR3 runs 16 residues. In DNA, the CDR3 is TGCGCCAGCAGCCAAGGGCACAGGGGACGGAACACTGAAGCTTTCTTT. Translated, it gives CASSQGHRGRNTEAFF.

The chain is built from TRBV3-1 (or the pseudogene TRBV3-2) and TRBJ1-6, with TRBD1 matching over 7 bases. The CDR3 is made up of 16 amino acids. Germline trimming cut 4 bases from V and 6 bases from J; bases unmatched to any gene: 9. In germline, CDR1 is LGHDT, CDR2 YNNKEL (reference sequence). The CDR3 DNA reads as TGTGCCAGCAGCCCCCCAAGGACAGGAGTTAATTCACCCCTCCACTTT. This gives the protein CASSPPRTGVNSPLHF.

J is TRBJ1-2 and V is TRBV28; 9 positions match TRBD1. The V gene end was trimmed by 2 bases and the J gene end by 4 bases; junction bases not matched to a gene: 11. Germline V lookup: CDR1 MDHEN, CDR2 SYDVKM. CDR3 length: 17 amino acids. The CDR3: CASSLDFGGTGRYGYTF. DNA of the CDR3: TGTGCCAGCAGTTTAGACTTCGGAGGGACAGGGCGCTATGGCTACACCTTC.

The chain recombines TRBV28 with TRBJ2-7; no reliable D call. V lost 10 bases and J lost 6, with 25 bases in between. The CDR3 totals 15 residues. Looked up from germline, CDR1 is MDHEN and CDR2 is SYDVKM. The chain's CDR3 is CAISSCRQVICEQYF. In nucleotides, the CDR3 is TGTGCCATATCGTCCTGCCGGCAGGTAATCTGCGAGCAGTACTTC.

The chain couples TRBV6-5 to TRBJ1-1; perhaps TRBD1 as D (6 bases). This CDR3 comprises 13 residues. The germline gives CDR1 MNHEY, CDR2 SVGAGI. Trimming shortened V by 9 bases and J by 4 bases, and 15 bases separated the two germline ends. As DNA, the CDR3 is TGTGCCAGTGCGGGGGGCGGTGGCACTGAAGCTTTCTTT. Its protein product is CASAGGGGTEAFF.

The rearrangement joins TRBV4-2 to TRBJ1-2, with 9 bases aligning to TRBD1. Germline V CDR1 and CDR2: LGHNA, YNFKEQ. The V gene end was trimmed by 4 bases and the J gene end by 6 bases; junction bases not matched to a gene: 6. The CDR3 contains 14 residues. The CDR3 nucleotides read TGTGCCAGCAGCCTTGGGGACAGGGACGATGGCTACACCTTC. Translating it yields CASSLGDRDDGYTF.

The V gene is TRBV28, the J gene TRBJ1-2; D is uncertain. The CDR3 has 13 residues. Germline loops: CDR1 MDHEN, CDR2 SYDVKM. V was trimmed by 3 bases and J by 0 bases, leaving 5 bases between them. Here the CDR3 DNA reads TGTGCCAGCAGTTTGGCAGCTAACTATGGCTACACCTTC. It is translated as CASSLAANYGYTF.

V usage is TRBV10-3 and J usage is TRBJ2-3; TRBD2 might be the D (6 bases). CDR1 is ENHRY and CDR2 is SYGVKD in the germline V gene. The CDR3 totals 14 residues. V was trimmed by 4 bases and J by 5 bases, leaving 13 bases between them. Here the CDR3 DNA reads TGTGCCATCAGTGCCGGGACTGCCGGAGATACGCAGTATTTT. Protein: CAISAGTAGDTQYF.

The chain carries TRBV29-1 and TRBJ2-1, with D perhaps TRBD2 (7 bases). V lost 5 bases, J lost 7 bases, and 15 bases lay in between. Per germline, CDR1 SQVTM and CDR2 ANQGSEA. The CDR3 loop spans 13 amino acids. This chain's CDR3 is CSVWRGRGNEQFF. The DNA for the CDR3 is TGCAGCGTTTGGAGGGGGAGGGGTAATGAGCAGTTCTTC.

The DNA of the CDR3 is TGTGCCAGCACGGTAGATGTGTCCGTCAATTCACCCCTCCACTTT. Residues: CASTVDVSVNSPLHF. The chain is built from TRBV9 and TRBJ1-6, with unresolved D. V was pared by 6 bases and J by 7 bases, with 17 bases between. Germline V gives CDR1 SGDLS, CDR2 YYNGEE. The length of the CDR3 is 15 residues. Filled out from reference TRBV9 and TRBJ1-6, the complete variable domain reads DSGVTQTPKHLITATGQRVTLRCSPRSGDLSVYWYQQSLDQGLQFLIQYYNGEERAKGNILERFSAQQFPDLHSELNLSSLELGDSALYFCASTVDVSVNSPLHFGNGTRLTVT.

The chain couples TRBV19 to TRBJ1-1, with TRBD1 matching over 8 bases. With 6 bases clipped from V and 0 bases from J, the junction kept 6 bases outside the gene matches. CDR1 is LNHDA and CDR2 is SQIVND in the germline V gene (reference sequence). The length of the CDR3 is 15 residues. The CDR3 DNA is TGTGCCAGTAGCCTGACAGGGGTTCTGAACACTGAAGCTTTCTTT. As protein: CASSLTGVLNTEAFF.

This chain links TRBV9 with TRBJ1-1, with D unclear. The CDR3 is made up of 13 amino acids. V dropped 0 bases and J dropped 6 bases, with 9 bases sitting between them. Germline V CDR1 and CDR2: SGDLS, YYNGEE. CDR3 sequence reads: CASSVAGNPEAFF. The DNA for the CDR3 is TGTGCCAGCAGCGTAGCGGGGAATCCTGAAGCTTTCTTT.

J is TRBJ2-2 and V is TRBV15, with a weak D call TRBD1 (6 bases). The CDR3 contains 16 residues. V shed 3 bases and J shed 5 bases, with 16 bases lying between them. CDR1 is LNHNV, CDR2 YYDKDF, per germline (reference sequence). The CDR3 coding sequence is TGTGCCACCAGCAGGCAGGCAGGGGCAGGGACCGGGGAGCTGTTTTTT. It translates to CATSRQAGAGTGELFF. The variable domain in full, with the rest retrieved from reference TRBV15 and TRBJ2-2, is DAMVIQNPRYQVTQFGKPVTLSCSQTLNHNVMYWYQQKSSQAPKLLFHYYDKDFNNEADTPDNFQSRRPNTSFCFLDIRSPGLGDTAMYLCATSRQAGAGTGELFFGEGSRLTVL.

The CDR3 DNA is TGTGCCAGCAGTGCTGAGGGAGCGGGCCAAGAGACCCAGTACTTC. It specifies CASSAEGAGQETQYF. The rearrangement links TRBV6-4 to TRBJ2-5; tentatively, D is TRBD2 (6 bases). Trimming removed 4 bases at V and 1 base at J, with 13 bases between. The germline V gene has CDR1 MRHNA and CDR2 SNTAGT. CDR3 length: 15 residues.

V gene TRBV12-3 or TRBV12-4 combines with J gene TRBJ1-1; TRBD1 is a possible D gene (5 bases). The V end lost 6 bases, the J end lost 0 bases, and 8 bases lay between the germline ends. The CDR3 extends over 13 amino acids. The CDR3 is CASRGELNTEAFF. The CDR3 region has the DNA TGTGCCAGCAGAGGGGAACTGAACACTGAAGCTTTCTTT.

The rearrangement links TRBV14 to TRBJ2-5; 11 bases are shared with TRBD1. V lost 4 bases, J lost 4 bases, and 8 bases stayed unmatched. This CDR3 contains 16 residues. Germline lookup yields CDR1 SGHDN and CDR2 FVKESK. In nucleotides, the CDR3 is TGTGCCAGCAGCCCGCCTGGACAGGGGGCTCGAGAGACCCAGTACTTC. Its protein is CASSPPGQGARETQYF.

The V and J genes are TRBV5-5 and TRBJ1-1, with 7 bases that match TRBD1. From germline, CDR1 is SGHKS and CDR2 YYEKEE (reference sequence). J gave up 5 bases and V 2 bases, and 6 bases lay outside the gene matches. The CDR3 contains 14 residues. The CDR3, as DNA: TGTGCCAGCAGCTTTTCGGCAGGGGGGACTGAAGCTTTCTTT. Protein product: CASSFSAGGTEAFF.

This sequence joins TRBV4-1 and TRBJ2-2, with D tentatively TRBD1 (7 bases). The V end was cut by 4 bases, the J end by 6 bases, with 12 bases between. CDR3 length: 14 residues. CDR1 and CDR2 from the germline V gene are MGHRA and YSYEKL. The CDR3 DNA reads as TGCGCCAGCAGCCCAGGGGGGACATCCGGGGAGCTGTTTTTT. Translating gives CASSPGGTSGELFF.

The V gene is TRBV12-5, the J gene TRBJ2-3; 13 bases line up with TRBD2. The V gene's germline CDR1 is LGHNT and CDR2 FRNRAP. There are 20 residues in the CDR3. The V gene end was trimmed by 1 base and the J gene end by 3 bases; junction bases not matched to a gene: 13. CDR3 region: CASGLAAGLAGAGGTDTQYF. The CDR3 DNA is TGTGCTAGTGGTTTGGCAGCCGGACTAGCGGGAGCGGGTGGAACAGATACGCAGTATTTT.

V gene TRBV7-2 combines with J gene TRBJ1-1; 9 nucleotides match TRBD1. The CDR3 extends over 14 amino acids. Germline trimming cut 5 bases from V and 4 bases from J; bases unmatched to any gene: 5. Germline V gene sequence: CDR1 SGHTA, CDR2 FQGNSA. The CDR3 sequence is CASSGQGFSTEAFF. DNA for the CDR3: TGTGCCAGCAGCGGACAGGGGTTTAGCACTGAAGCTTTCTTT.

The chain uses TRBV9 and TRBJ1-5; D remains unclear. CDR3 size: 15 residues. Germline CDR1 SGDLS, CDR2 YYNGEE. The germline V and J ends were trimmed by 4 bases and 0 bases, with 11 bases remaining between them. CDR3: CASSPSTVSNQPQHF. Written as DNA, the CDR3 is TGTGCCAGCAGCCCCTCCACAGTTAGCAATCAGCCCCAGCATTTT.

The chain carries TRBV19 and TRBJ1-1; 7 bases agree with TRBD1. The CDR3 totals 15 residues. V trimming: 3 bases; J trimming: 0 bases; junction bases outside the gene matches: 4. CDR1 is LNHDA, CDR2 SQIVND, per germline (reference sequence). CDR3 DNA sequence: TGTGCCAGTAGTATGGGGGACAGTGTGAACACTGAAGCTTTCTTT. Amino acids: CASSMGDSVNTEAFF.

The rearrangement links TRBV6-4 to TRBJ2-3, with D maybe TRBD2 (6 bases). Trimming cost V 3 bases and J 0 bases, with 7 bases left between them. This CDR3 is built from 14 residues. CDR1 MRHNA and CDR2 SNTAGT come from the germline V gene. CDR3 region: CASSESGSTDTQYF. CDR3 coding DNA: TGTGCCAGCAGTGAAAGCGGGAGCACAGATACGCAGTATTTT.

For the CDR3, the DNA is TGTGCCAGCAGTGGGACAGACAATCAGCCCCAGCATTTT. The encoded protein is CASSGTDNQPQHF. The chain joins TRBV12-3 or TRBV12-4 to TRBJ1-5, with TRBD1 identical over 7 bases. J lost 3 bases, V lost 5 bases, and 1 base had no gene match. CDR3 length: 13 residues.

This chain connects TRBV20-1 to TRBJ2-1; D gene ambiguous. Trimming took 0 bases from V and 16 from J, leaving 13 bases between them. This CDR3 has 11 residues. The V gene's germline CDR1 is DFQATT and CDR2 SNEGSKA (reference sequence). CDR3 sequence: CSARDSYHLFF. For the CDR3, the DNA is TGCAGTGCTAGAGACTCCTACCATTTATTCTTC.

The chain uses TRBV24-1 and TRBJ2-1; 14 nucleotides match TRBD2. Looked up from germline, CDR1 is KGHDR and CDR2 is SFDVKD. The CDR3 loop spans 18 amino acids. V shed 4 bases, J shed 2 bases, and the junction held 6 bases outside the gene matches. CDR3 sequence (DNA): TGTGCCACCAGTGACTCTTCGGGACTAGCGGGGGCCTACAATGAGCAGTTCTTC. Protein sequence: CATSDSSGLAGAYNEQFF.